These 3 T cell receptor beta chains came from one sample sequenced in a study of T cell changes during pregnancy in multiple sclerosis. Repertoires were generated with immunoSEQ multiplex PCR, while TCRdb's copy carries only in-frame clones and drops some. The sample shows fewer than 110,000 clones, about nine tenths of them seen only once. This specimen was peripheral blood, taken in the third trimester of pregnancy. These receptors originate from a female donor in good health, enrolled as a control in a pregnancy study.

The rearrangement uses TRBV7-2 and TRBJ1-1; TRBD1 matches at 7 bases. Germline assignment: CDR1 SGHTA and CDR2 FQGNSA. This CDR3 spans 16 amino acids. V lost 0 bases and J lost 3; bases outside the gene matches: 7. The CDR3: CASSLALRGRDTEAFF. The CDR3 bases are TGTGCCAGCAGCTTAGCGCTGAGGGGGCGGGACACTGAAGCTTTCTTT.

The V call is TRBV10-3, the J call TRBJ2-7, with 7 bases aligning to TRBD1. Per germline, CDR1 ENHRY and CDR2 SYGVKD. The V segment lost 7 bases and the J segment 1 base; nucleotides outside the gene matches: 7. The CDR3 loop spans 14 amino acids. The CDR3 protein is CAINPTGSSYEQYF. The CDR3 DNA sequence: TGTGCCATCAATCCGACAGGGTCGTCCTACGAGCAGTACTTC.

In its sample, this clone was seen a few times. CDR3 sequence (DNA): TGTGCCAGCAGCTCCCCGGGACATCTGACTGGAAACACCATATATTTT. Translated, it gives CASSSPGHLTGNTIYF. The V and J genes are TRBV5-5 and TRBJ1-3, with D perhaps matching TRBD1 (6 bases). Trimming shortened V by 3 bases and J by 2 bases, and 15 bases separated the two germline ends. The germline V gene encodes CDR1 SGHKS and CDR2 YYEKEE (reference sequence). CDR3 length equals 16 residues.